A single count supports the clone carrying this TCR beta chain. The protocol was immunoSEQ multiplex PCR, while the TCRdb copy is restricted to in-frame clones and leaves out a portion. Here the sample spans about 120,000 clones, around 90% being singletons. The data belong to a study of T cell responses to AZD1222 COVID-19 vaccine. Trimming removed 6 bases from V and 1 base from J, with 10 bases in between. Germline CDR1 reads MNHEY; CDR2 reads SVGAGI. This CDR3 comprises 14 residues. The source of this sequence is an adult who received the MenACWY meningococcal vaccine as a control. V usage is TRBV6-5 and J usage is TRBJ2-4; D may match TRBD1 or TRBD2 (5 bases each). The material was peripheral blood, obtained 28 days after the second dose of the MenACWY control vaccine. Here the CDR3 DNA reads TGTGCCAGCAGAAGGGGAGCGGCCAAAAACATTCAGTACTTC. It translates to CASRRGAAKNIQYF.